This T cell receptor beta chain was sequenced during a study of T cells after yellow fever vaccination. In regard to this clonotype: What it binds is not known.

A single record per CDR3 protein comes from TCRdb applying MiXCR to the 5' RACE reads. The sample has about 150,000 distinct CDR3 sequences, roughly 6.2% seen once. General observations from the study: The secondary response was weaker, and its peak arrived faster, on day 5 versus 15.

The TCR sequence derives from a man in his late teens or twenties who received the YFV17D yellow fever vaccine. Sequenced here: CD4+ T cells sorted from PBMCs, sampled on the day of the first yellow fever vaccination.

This chain's CDR3 is CASSLQGEGSPLHF. CDR3 DNA: TGTGCCAGCAGCTTACAGGGCGAGGGTTCACCCCTCCACTTT. V is TRBV7-3 and J is TRBJ1-6; possible D gene TRBD1, 5 bases. The CDR3 is 14 residues long. The V and J ends lost 2 bases and 9 bases respectively, with 11 bases between them. Per the germline V gene, CDR1 is SGHTA and CDR2 is FQGTGA.